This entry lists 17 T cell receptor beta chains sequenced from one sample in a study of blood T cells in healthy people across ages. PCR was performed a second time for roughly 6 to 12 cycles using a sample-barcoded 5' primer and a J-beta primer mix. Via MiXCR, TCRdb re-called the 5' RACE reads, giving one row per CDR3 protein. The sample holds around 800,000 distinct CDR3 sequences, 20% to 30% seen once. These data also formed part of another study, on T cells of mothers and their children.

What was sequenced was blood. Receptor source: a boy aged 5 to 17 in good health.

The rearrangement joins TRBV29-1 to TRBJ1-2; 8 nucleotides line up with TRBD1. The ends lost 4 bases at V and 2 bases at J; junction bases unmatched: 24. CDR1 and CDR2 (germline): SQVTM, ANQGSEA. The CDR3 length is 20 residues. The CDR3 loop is CSVGETPGQESAGLNYGYTF. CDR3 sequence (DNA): TGCAGCGTTGGGGAGACGCCGGGACAGGAAAGCGCGGGCCTAAACTATGGCTACACCTTC.

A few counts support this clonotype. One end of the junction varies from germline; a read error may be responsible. This CDR3 is CASNPLTSSYNEQFF. The CDR3 bases are TGTGCTAGCAACCCGCTGACGAGCTCCTACAATGAGCAGTTCTTC. The rearrangement links TRBV7-7 to TRBJ2-1; D is undetermined. The CDR3 extends over 15 amino acids. From germline, CDR1 is SSHAT and CDR2 FNYEAQ (reference sequence).

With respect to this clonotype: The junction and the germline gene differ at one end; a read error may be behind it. The CDR3 loop is CASRQGRTSEAGELFF. The CDR3 DNA reads TGCGCCAGCAGACAAGGCAGGACTAGCGAGGCCGGGGAGCTGTTTTTT. The rearrangement uses TRBV4-1 and TRBJ2-2; 9 bases agree with TRBD2. Germline CDR1 and CDR2: MGHRA and YSYEKL. The CDR3 is made up of 16 amino acids.

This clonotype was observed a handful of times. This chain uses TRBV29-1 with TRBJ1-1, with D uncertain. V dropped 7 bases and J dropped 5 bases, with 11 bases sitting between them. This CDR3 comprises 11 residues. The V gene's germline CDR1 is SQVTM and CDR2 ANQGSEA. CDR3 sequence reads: CSARRETEAFF. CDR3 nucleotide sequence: TGCAGCGCCAGAAGGGAAACTGAAGCTTTCTTT. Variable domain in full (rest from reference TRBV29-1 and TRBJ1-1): SAVISQKPSRDICQRGTSLTIQCQVDSQVTMMFWYRQQPGQSLTLIATANQGSEATYESGFVIDKFPISRPNLTFSTLTVSNMSPEDSSIYLCSARRETEAFFGQGTRLTVV.

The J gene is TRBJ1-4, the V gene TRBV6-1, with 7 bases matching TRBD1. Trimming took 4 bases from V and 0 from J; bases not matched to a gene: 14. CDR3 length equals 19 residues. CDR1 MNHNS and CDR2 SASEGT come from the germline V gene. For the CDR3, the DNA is TGTGCCAGCAGTGGAAGTGGGACAGTCAGAGCCGCAACTAATGAAAAACTGTTTTTT. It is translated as CASSGSGTVRAATNEKLFF.

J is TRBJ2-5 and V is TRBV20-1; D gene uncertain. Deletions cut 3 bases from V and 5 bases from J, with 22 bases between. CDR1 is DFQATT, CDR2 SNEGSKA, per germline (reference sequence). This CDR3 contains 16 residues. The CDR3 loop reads CSASWLGHPQRETQYF. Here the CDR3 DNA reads TGCAGTGCTAGTTGGCTCGGGCACCCCCAAAGGGAGACCCAGTACTTC.

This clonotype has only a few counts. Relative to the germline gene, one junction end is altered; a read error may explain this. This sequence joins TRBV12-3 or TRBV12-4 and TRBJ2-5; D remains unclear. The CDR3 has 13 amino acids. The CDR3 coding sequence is TGTGTCAGCAGTTTAAACCGTAAGGAGACCCAGTACTTC. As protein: CVSSLNRKETQYF.

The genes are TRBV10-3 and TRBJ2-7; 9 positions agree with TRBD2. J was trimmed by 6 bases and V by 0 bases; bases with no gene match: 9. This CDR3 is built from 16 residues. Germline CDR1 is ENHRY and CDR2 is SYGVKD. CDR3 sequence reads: CAISESWVASGIEQYF. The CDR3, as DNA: TGTGCCATCAGTGAGTCGTGGGTGGCTAGCGGGATCGAGCAGTACTTC.

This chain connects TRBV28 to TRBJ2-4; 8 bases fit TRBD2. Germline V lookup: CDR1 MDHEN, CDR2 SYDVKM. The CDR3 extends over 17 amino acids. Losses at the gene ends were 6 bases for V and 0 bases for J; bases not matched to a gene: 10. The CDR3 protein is CASSFSGGTLAKNIQYF. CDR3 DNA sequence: TGTGCCAGCAGCTTCTCGGGGGGGACCCTAGCCAAAAACATTCAGTACTTC.

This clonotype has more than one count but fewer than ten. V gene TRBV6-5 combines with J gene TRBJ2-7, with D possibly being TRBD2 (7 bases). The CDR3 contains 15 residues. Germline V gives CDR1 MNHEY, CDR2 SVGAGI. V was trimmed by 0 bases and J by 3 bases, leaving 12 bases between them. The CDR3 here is CASSYSGGQYYEQYF. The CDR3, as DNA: TGTGCCAGCAGTTACTCGGGGGGGCAGTACTACGAGCAGTACTTC.

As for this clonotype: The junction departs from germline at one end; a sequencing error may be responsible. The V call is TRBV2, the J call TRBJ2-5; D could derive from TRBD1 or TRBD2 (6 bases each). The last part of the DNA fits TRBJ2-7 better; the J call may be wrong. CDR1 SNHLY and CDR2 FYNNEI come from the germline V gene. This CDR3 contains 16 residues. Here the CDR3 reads CASSEASGARTYEQYF. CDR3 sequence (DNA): TGTGCCAGCAGCGAAGCGTCGGGGGCAAGGACCTACGAGCAGTACTTC.

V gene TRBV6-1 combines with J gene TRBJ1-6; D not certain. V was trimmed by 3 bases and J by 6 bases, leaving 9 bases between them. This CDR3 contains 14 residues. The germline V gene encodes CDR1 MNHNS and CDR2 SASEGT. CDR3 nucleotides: TGTGCCAGCAGTGACGGACTTTTTAATTCACCCCTCCACTTT. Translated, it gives CASSDGLFNSPLHF.

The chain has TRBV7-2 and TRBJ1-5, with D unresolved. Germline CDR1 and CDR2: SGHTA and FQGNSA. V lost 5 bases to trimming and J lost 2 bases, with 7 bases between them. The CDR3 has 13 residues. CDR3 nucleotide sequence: TGTGCCAGCAGCGCCGAGGGCAATCAGCCCCAGCATTTT. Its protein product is CASSAEGNQPQHF.

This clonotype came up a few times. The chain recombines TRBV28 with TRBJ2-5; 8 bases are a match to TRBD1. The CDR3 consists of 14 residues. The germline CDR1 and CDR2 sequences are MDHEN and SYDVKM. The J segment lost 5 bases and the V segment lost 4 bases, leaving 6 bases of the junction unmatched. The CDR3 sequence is CASSSGTGWETQYF. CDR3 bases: TGTGCCAGCAGTTCAGGGACAGGATGGGAGACCCAGTACTTC.

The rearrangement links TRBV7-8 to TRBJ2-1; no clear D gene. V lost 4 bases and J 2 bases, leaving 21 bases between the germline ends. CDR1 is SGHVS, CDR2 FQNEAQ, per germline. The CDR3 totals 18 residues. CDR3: CASSYVRPSRSPYNEQFF. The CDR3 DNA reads TGTGCCAGCAGCTATGTGCGCCCTTCGCGCAGCCCCTACAATGAGCAGTTCTTC.

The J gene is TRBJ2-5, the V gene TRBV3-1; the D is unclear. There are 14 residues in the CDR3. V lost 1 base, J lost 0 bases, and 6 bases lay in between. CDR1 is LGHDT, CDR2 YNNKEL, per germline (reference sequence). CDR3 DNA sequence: TGTGCCAGCAGCCAAGCCAGCGACCAAGAGACCCAGTACTTC. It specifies CASSQASDQETQYF.

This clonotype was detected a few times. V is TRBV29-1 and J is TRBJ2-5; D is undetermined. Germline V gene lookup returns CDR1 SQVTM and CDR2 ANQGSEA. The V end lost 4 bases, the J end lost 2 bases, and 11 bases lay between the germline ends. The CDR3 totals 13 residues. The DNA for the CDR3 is TGCAGCGTTGGTCCACGGCCACAAGAGACCCAGTACTTC. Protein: CSVGPRPQETQYF.